These T cell receptor beta chains were read from a single sample in a study of blood T cell repertoires in COVID-19. Assay: immunoSEQ multiplex PCR; the TCRdb copy retains only in-frame clones and omits some. The sample includes fewer than 250,000 clones, roughly 81% seen only once; the top ten take 5% to 6.5%. The sample was peripheral blood. These receptors all stem from a woman in her sixties or seventies with active or convalescent COVID-19. CDR3s include the opening cysteine and the closing phenylalanine or tryptophan. D genes are given only for firm matches. Clone size is stated in some rows and not others, as once, few, many or a class when expanded.

- | TRBD1 | TRBJ1-1 | TRBV29-1 | TGCAGCGTTGCCCTGGGACAGCGGAAAGCTTTCTTT | CSVALGQRKAFF
- | - | TRBJ2-1 | TRBV7-3 | TGTGCCAGCAGCTTAATGGCAGCGAACAATGAGCAGTTCTTC | CASSLMAANNEQFF
- | - | TRBJ1-3 | TRBV9 | TGTGCCAGCAGCGTAGTCCCGGGGAGCTCTGGAAACACCATATATTTT | CASSVVPGSSGNTIYF
- | - | TRBJ1-2 | TRBV16 | TGTGCCAGCAGCCGCGGGGGCGGCTACACCTTC | CASSRGGGYTF
- | - | TRBJ2-2 | TRBV24-1 | TGTGCCACCAGTGATCCTCCCGGGGAGCTGTTTTTT | CATSDPPGELFF
- | - | TRBJ1-1 | TRBV5-1 | TGCGCCAGCAGCTTGACACGACAGGCAGCTGAAGCTTTCTTT | CASSLTRQAAEAFF
once | TRBD2 | TRBJ2-1 | TRBV5-1 | TGCGCCAGCAGCAAGGGACTAGTGCTATATGAGCAGTTCTTC | CASSKGLVLYEQFF
- | - | TRBJ2-3 | TRBV11-3 | TGTGCCAGCAGCTCGGGCACAGATACGCAGTATTTT | CASSSGTDTQYF
- | TRBD1 | TRBJ2-7 | TRBV18 | TGTGCCAGCTCAACCCGCCAGGGACAGGGTCTTACAAGGAAGTACTTC | CASSTRQGQGLTRKYF
- | - | TRBJ2-1 | TRBV7-9 | TGTGCCAGCAGCTGGACATACGACCCTTACAATGAGCAGTTCTTC | CASSWTYDPYNEQFF
once | TRBD1 | TRBJ1-6 | TRBV6-6 | TGTGCCAGCAGCCCACGACAGGGTAAAAATTCACCCCTCCACTTT | CASSPRQGKNSPLHF
- | - | TRBJ1-4 | TRBV10-3 | TGTGCCATCAGTGAACGAGGGGGGGTCGGGCGCGAAAAACTGTTTTTT | CAISERGGVGREKLFF
- | TRBD1 | TRBJ1-1 | TRBV30 | TGTGCCGGAGTAACCGGGACAGGGTACACACTGGGAGCTTTCTTT | CAGVTGTGYTLGAFF
- | - | TRBJ1-4 | TRBV5-1 | TGCGCCAGCAGCCGGGGTGCAACTAATGAAAAACTGTTTTTT | CASSRGATNEKLFF
- | TRBD1 | TRBJ2-1 | TRBV5-4 | TGTGCCAGCAGCCCGGGACAGGGCCTCTACAATGAGCAGTTCTTC | CASSPGQGLYNEQFF
- | TRBD2 | TRBJ2-1 | TRBV19 | TGTGCCAGCCTCACTAGCGGGAGGGCCAGGGAGCAGTTCTTC | CASLTSGRAREQFF
- | - | TRBJ2-7 | TRBV12-5 | TGTGCTAGCTCTACGGGTGGATACGAGCAGTACTTC | CASSTGGYEQYF
once | - | TRBJ2-7 | TRBV5-1 | TGCGCCAGCAGCTTAGGCAGGGTAAATTACGAGCAGTACTTC | CASSLGRVNYEQYF
- | TRBD2 | TRBJ2-7 | TRBV4-1 | TGCGCCAGCAGCCCGGGACTAGCGGGAGGGGAGCAGTACTTC | CASSPGLAGGEQYF
- | TRBD1 | TRBJ2-3 | TRBV25-1 | TGTGCCAGCAGTGAATGGGGGGACAGGGGACGCACAGATACGCAGTATTTT | CASSEWGDRGRTDTQYF
once | - | TRBJ1-3 | TRBV30 | TGTGCCTGGAGTGTAAGCGGAAACACCATATATTTT | CAWSVSGNTIYF
- | TRBD1 | TRBJ1-1 | TRBV5-1 | TGCGCCAGCAGCTGGGGACAGTCAGTATGGAACACTGAAGCTTTCTTT | CASSWGQSVWNTEAFF
- | - | TRBJ1-5 | TRBV10-3 | TGTGCCATCAGGGGGAGCAGCGAGCAGCCCCAGCATTTT | CAIRGSSEQPQHF
- | - | TRBJ2-2 | TRBV18 | TGTGCCAGCTCACAACCCCAGGGTTCAGCGAACACCGGGGAGCTGTTTTTT | CASSQPQGSANTGELFF
- | - | TRBJ2-3 | TRBV4-1 | TGCGCCAGCAGCCACTCTAGCACAGATACGCAGTATTTT | CASSHSSTDTQYF
- | TRBD1 | TRBJ1-1 | TRBV18 | TGTGCCAGCTCACCTGGGACAGGGGGTCTCATGAACACTGAAGCTTTCTTT | CASSPGTGGLMNTEAFF
- | TRBD1 | TRBJ1-2 | TRBV18 | TGTGCCAGCTCACCTAAAAACGGACAGGGGATTTTTTATGGCTACACCTTC | CASSPKNGQGIFYGYTF
- | TRBD1 | TRBJ1-5 | TRBV5-3 | TGTGCCAGAAGCTCCGCACCCTCCACTTACGGGACAGGAACCAGCAATCAGCCCCAGCATTTT | CARSSAPSTYGTGTSNQPQHF
- | TRBD1 | TRBJ2-7 | TRBV6-2/TRBV6-3 | TGTGCCAGCAGTTACCCCTCGGGACAGGGATACTCCTACGAGCAGTACTTC | CASSYPSGQGYSYEQYF
- | - | TRBJ1-1 | TRBV3-1/TRBV3-2 | TGTGCCAGCAGCCAAAAGAGAGGGGGGAACACTGAAGCTTTCTTT | CASSQKRGGNTEAFF